This paragraph covers one T cell receptor (beta chain) sequence. Its target is not known. Template switching (which added a universal primer site) was used, and cDNA carried unique molecular identifiers. TCRdb recomputed calls from the 5' RACE reads with MiXCR, one row per CDR3 protein. The repertoire has 1.5 million to 2 million distinct CDR3 sequences, less than 40% of them found once; the top ten carry roughly 0.3%. The sample originates from a study of identical twins. Study results and limitations: Twins shared beta out-of-frame sequences in excess, but this excess was weaker. Cord blood beta clonotypes present at high abundance carried fewer insertions; no such pattern appeared in memory repertoires.

From germline, CDR1 is DFQATT and CDR2 SNEGSKA (reference sequence). The V end lost 0 bases, the J end lost 2 bases, and 12 bases lay between the germline ends. This CDR3 comprises 15 residues. This TCR came from a newborn girl in good health. Sequenced material: cord blood. This chain links TRBV20-1 with TRBJ2-3, with D hard to call. In DNA, the CDR3 is TGCAGTGCTAGAGATCCGAATGGACCCACAGATACGCAGTATTTT. This gives the protein CSARDPNGPTDTQYF.